This T cell receptor beta chain was profiled in a study of shared clonotypes between healthy human individuals. About this clone itself: Its specificity is not known. Within the sample, other DNA sequences also encode this same CDR3.

On sorted subsets, replicate PCRs used approximately 190 ng DNA, or roughly 30,000 T cell genomes. Profiled with immunoSEQ multiplex PCR; TCRdb holds only in-frame clones, not every one. The sample has millions of clones; less than 95% are singletons. Naive CD8 cells comprised CD45RO-negative, CCR7-positively selected cells, excluding terminally differentiated effector memory CD45RA+ cells. CDR3 length: 12 amino acids. The germline CDR1 and CDR2 sequences are PRHDT and FYEKMQ (reference sequence). V was trimmed by 5 bases and J by 0 bases, leaving 5 bases between them. Study-level findings and limits: It was only blood that was sampled, and tissue repertoires likely differ.

This clonotype was obtained from a man aged 18 to 35 in good health. Sequenced input: naive CD8+ T cells sorted from blood. This chain connects TRBV13 to TRBJ2-7; no clear D gene. CDR3 DNA sequence: TGTGCCAGCAGCCTCCTCTCCTACGAGCAGTACTTC. Its protein product is CASSLLSYEQYF.